This T cell receptor beta chain was observed in a study of identical twins (dated by TCRdb to 2016 to 2018). About the investigation overall: The study deep-sequenced TCR alpha and beta repertoires from monozygotic twins, unrelated adults of various ages and cord blood to test whether fetal clonotypes persist. To rule out contamination, replicate twin experiments were performed at different times with different library preparation protocols.

Only healthy Caucasian donors were included. The twin cohort comprised three pairs of female monozygotic twins, all aged roughly 18 to 29 years. CD4+ and CD8+ T cell populations were isolated with positive isolation kits from Invitrogen. The CDR3 numbers 11 residues from cysteine through phenylalanine. The DNA shown is the 33-base CDR3, in frame from base 1. The germline V gene specifies MGHDK as CDR1 and SYGVNS as CDR2. To note about this clonotype: Its antigen is not yet known. The junction departs from germline at one end; a sequencing error may be responsible.

Libraries came from 5' RACE. Instrument used: Illumina HiSeq 2000. Template switching added a universal primer binding site, and the final cDNA carried a unique molecular identifier that allowed TCR cDNA molecules to be counted accurately. First-strand cDNA for TCR alpha and beta chains was synthesized from specific primers in the conserved constant-segment region. To control for contamination, every cDNA library was double barcoded, receiving both a SMART-Mk sample barcode and Illumina barcodes. TruSeq adapter sequences and Illumina sample barcodes were added in two successive PCR steps. The Illumina HiSeq platform was used with custom primers to sequence TCR alpha and beta cDNA libraries. Per the authors' processing: MiGEC was used to process raw reads and extract unique molecular identifiers, and MiXCR was used to find CDR3 positions. For each individual, recombination models were inferred using an EM algorithm with the repgenHMM and IGoR tools. Shared clonotype analysis was performed with the tcR package in R, normalizing sharing by the product of cloneset sizes. To study raw recombination without the effects of thymic and clonal selection, out-of-frame nonproductive sequences were analyzed. Using fastp trimming at Q25 and MiXCR clonotype assembly, TCRdb reanalyzed the public sequencing data and kept in-frame beta chains. One record per CDR3 amino acid sequence lists the most common genes and DNA. These V and J calls are TCRdb output, not the study's own analysis. The sample has 500,000 or so distinct CDR3 sequences on record, around 14% of them singletons. About 0.52% of the sample is taken by the ten largest.

Broad study findings and their caveats: Abundant cord blood beta clonotypes carried fewer insertions; young adult naive repertoires showed a weaker similar trend, while memory repertoires showed none. Zero-insertion analyses could be partly confounded by invariant T cells such as MAIT and iNKT, although diverse VJ usage argued against such confounding for most clonotypes. Out-of-frame TCR alpha sequences shared between twins showed an excess of low generation-probability sequences compared with coincidental sharing between unrelated individuals. In monozygotic twins, recombination models systematically underestimated out-of-frame TCR alpha sharing, but the models matched the sharing seen between unrelated individuals. In beta out-of-frame sequences, excess twin sharing was weaker, because having fewer shared sequences lowered the signal-to-noise ratio. Because the same donors could not be followed over many years, the conclusions relied on cross-sectional statistical analysis.

These data also formed part of another study, on yellow fever vaccine responses in identical twins. The second paper states: The authors reported that the T cell response to vaccination in identical twins appeared partly convergent and partly personalized. The study precisely tracked vaccine-responding T cell clones in identical twins.

The chain was built from TRBV25-1 and TRBJ2-1; the D gene is unclear. Sample: CD4+ T cells sorted from blood. The receptor was derived from a woman aged 18-29 years in good health. The CDR3 sequence is CASRESHEQFF. Here is the DNA: TGTGCCAGCAGAGAATCCCATGAGCAGTTCTTC.